A single sample is the source of the 30 T cell receptor beta chains below, sequenced in a study of glioma-infiltrating T cells. The iRepertoire nested amplicon-rescue multiplex PCR amplified TCR alpha and beta CDR3s from RNA. TCRdb re-called the multiplex PCR reads with MiXCR, one entry per CDR3 protein. The sample records around 350,000 distinct CDR3 sequences, approximately 42% being singletons. Sequencing was done on a sample of glioma tissue, nonneoplastic brain tissue, or PBMCs (not recorded which). All receptors derive from a human donor with low-grade glioma or glioblastoma, undergoing nonglioma brain surgery, or in good health (not recorded which).

The table lists this clonotype with many counts. This chain joins TRBV6-1 and TRBJ1-6; D gene ambiguous. The germline V and J ends were trimmed by 5 bases and 7 bases, with 9 bases remaining between them. From germline, CDR1 is MNHNS and CDR2 SASEGT. CDR3 length equals 13 residues. CDR3 region: CASSSAGNSPLHF. The CDR3 DNA follows: TGTGCCAGCAGTTCGGCAGGAAATTCACCCCTCCACTTT.

V gene TRBV29-1 combines with J gene TRBJ2-7, with 7 nucleotides matching TRBD1. The length of the CDR3 is 12 residues. Trimming cost V 7 bases and J 7 bases; bases outside gene matches: 10. CDR1 is SQVTM, CDR2 ANQGSEA, per germline. The CDR3: CSGEGARDEQYF. The CDR3 nucleotides are TGCAGCGGTGAGGGGGCGAGGGATGAGCAGTACTTC.

This clonotype has a count of ten or more. J is TRBJ2-3 and V is TRBV20-1, with 8 nucleotides matching TRBD2. J was trimmed by 3 bases and V by 2 bases; bases with no gene match: 7. The CDR3 contains 15 residues. From germline, CDR1 is DFQATT and CDR2 SNEGSKA (reference sequence). CDR3 bases: TGCAGTGCTAGACAGCGGGGGTCAATTACAGATACGCAGTATTTT. Protein product: CSARQRGSITDTQYF.

This chain uses TRBV4-3 with TRBJ1-2; D is possibly TRBD1 (6 bases). CDR1 LGHNA and CDR2 YSLEER come from the germline V gene. This CDR3 comprises 14 residues. Trimming removed 4 bases at V and 3 bases at J, with 12 bases between. CDR3 amino acids: CASSLRDTYYGYTF. In DNA, the CDR3 is TGCGCCAGCAGCCTCCGGGACACCTACTATGGCTACACCTTC.

This rearrangement joins TRBV7-6 to TRBJ2-5, with a weak D call TRBD1 (7 bases). Germline CDR1 SGHVS, CDR2 FNYEAQ. V was cut by 5 bases and J by 7 bases, with 26 bases left in between. The CDR3 runs 17 residues. CDR3 residues: CASSPRPRQGLSGTQYF. DNA for the CDR3: TGTGCCAGCAGCCCCCGCCCAAGACAGGGACTCTCGGGGACCCAGTACTTC.

J is TRBJ1-5 and V is TRBV3-1; D is unclear. The CDR3 is 15 residues long. The germline CDR1 and CDR2 sequences are LGHDT and YNNKEL (reference sequence). Trimming cost V 4 bases and J 0 bases, with 10 bases left between them. The DNA for the CDR3 is TGTGCCAGCAGCCCAAACCCTTATAGCAATCAGCCCCAGCATTTT. Translating it yields CASSPNPYSNQPQHF.

Comments on this clonotype: Given a much more abundant clone one base away, this may be a read error. Since no conserved phenylalanine or tryptophan closes the CDR3, a read error is the likely cause. The rearrangement joins TRBV27 to TRBJ1-5; TRBD1 agrees at 7 bases. Germline lookup yields CDR1 MNHEY and CDR2 SMNVEV (reference sequence). The CDR3 totals 13 residues. Trimming at V came to 3 bases and at J to 7 bases, leaving 3 bases not matched to a gene. The CDR3 bases are TGTGCCAGCAGTTTGACAGGGAAACAGCCCCAGCATTCT. This sequence encodes CASSLTGKQPQHS.

The chain couples TRBV5-1 to TRBJ2-1, with unresolved D. Germline CDR1 reads SGHRS; CDR2 reads YFSETQ. The CDR3 consists of 15 residues. V was shortened by 1 base and J by 3 bases, with 11 bases between the two germline ends. The CDR3 region has the DNA TGCGCCAGCAGCTTGTTGTCAGCTTACTACAATGAGCAGTTCTTC. Translating gives CASSLLSAYYNEQFF.

Details on this clonotype: A read error may account for a junction end that differs from germline. This rearrangement joins TRBV2 to TRBJ1-5; D gene ambiguous. Germline CDR1 reads SNHLY; CDR2 reads FYNNEI. The CDR3 spans 15 residues. As DNA, the CDR3 is TGTGCCAGCAGTGAGTTGGCACGGAGCAATCAGCTCCAGCATTTT. Protein sequence: CASSELARSNQLQHF.

There are a few counts of this clonotype. This chain connects TRBV20-1 to TRBJ2-2; D remains ambiguous. V was clipped by 1 base and J by 1 base, with 10 bases between them. CDR1 and CDR2 from the germline V gene are DFQATT and SNEGSKA (reference sequence). The CDR3 consists of 15 residues. The CDR3, as DNA: TGCAGTGCTAGAGCGGTGATATTGAACACCGGGGAGCTGTTTTTT. Translating gives CSARAVILNTGELFF.

The chain joins TRBV7-2 to TRBJ1-5, with a possible D match to TRBD1 (5 bases). Germline CDR1 is SGHTA and CDR2 is FQGNSA. Trimming took off 0 bases at V and 4 bases at J, with 7 bases between the two ends. The CDR3 covers 14 residues. The CDR3 region is CASSLARGNQPQHF. CDR3 in DNA: TGTGCCAGCAGCTTAGCGAGGGGAAATCAGCCCCAGCATTTT.

The chain employs TRBV19 and TRBJ2-5; 15 bases are shared with TRBD2. The CDR3 consists of 16 residues. Unmatched junction bases numbered 3, after V lost 5 bases and J lost 2 bases. In germline, CDR1 is LNHDA, CDR2 SQIVND (reference sequence). CDR3 DNA: TGTGCCAGTAGTGACGGGACTAGCGGGAGGCAAGAGACCCAGTACTTC. This encodes CASSDGTSGRQETQYF.

On this clonotype: This may arise from a read error, as a much more abundant clone is one base away. The V call is TRBV27, the J call TRBJ2-7, with D possibly matching TRBD1 (6 bases). The CDR3 contains 14 residues. Germline loops: CDR1 MNHEY, CDR2 SMNVEV (reference sequence). V lost 3 bases and J lost 2, with 11 bases in between. The DNA for the CDR3 is TGTGCCAGCAGTTTTTCCAGGGGAGCCTACGAGCAGTACTTC. It is translated as CASSFSRGAYEQYF.

The chain combines TRBV20-1 with TRBJ2-1; D could derive from TRBD1 or TRBD2 (6 bases each). The CDR3 sequence is 17 residues long. Trimming took 0 bases from V and 7 from J, leaving 22 bases between them. The germline V gene has CDR1 DFQATT and CDR2 SNEGSKA (reference sequence). CDR3 nucleotides: TGCAGTGCTAGAGACCCCTTCCTAGCGATAGGGGGGAATGAGCAGTTCTTC. Its protein is CSARDPFLAIGGNEQFF.

The chain is built from TRBV20-1 and TRBJ2-4; tentatively, D is TRBD2 (5 bases). The CDR3 is 14 amino acids. The germline V and J ends were trimmed by 5 bases and 0 bases, with 11 bases remaining between them. The germline V gene has CDR1 DFQATT and CDR2 SNEGSKA (reference sequence). The CDR3 spells CSAPRGVAKNIQYF. In DNA, the CDR3 is TGCAGTGCTCCCCGGGGAGTAGCCAAAAACATTCAGTACTTC.

The gene calls are TRBV6-2 or TRBV6-3 and TRBJ2-1; D uncertain. Per the germline V gene, CDR1 is MNHEY and CDR2 is SVGEGT. Trimming shortened V by 5 bases and J by 10 bases, and 12 bases separated the two germline ends. The CDR3 totals 12 residues. The chain's CDR3 is CASSLAPREQFF. CDR3 sequence (DNA): TGTGCCAGCAGTCTCGCGCCGCGGGAGCAGTTCTTC.

V usage is TRBV2 and J usage is TRBJ2-1; 7 bases are shared with TRBD2. Germline trimming cut 7 bases from V and 7 bases from J; bases unmatched to any gene: 7. Per the germline V gene, CDR1 is SNHLY and CDR2 is FYNNEI. The CDR3 spans 13 residues. Written as DNA, the CDR3 is TGTGCCAGCATTTCCTGGGAGGGTAATGAGCAGTTCTTC. Translated, it gives CASISWEGNEQFF.

This clonotype was seen a few times. The genes are TRBV27 and TRBJ2-3; the D gene is possibly TRBD1 (6 bases). Looked up from germline, CDR1 is MNHEY and CDR2 is SMNVEV (reference sequence). The CDR3 has 15 residues. The ends were cut back, 4 bases at V and 0 bases at J, with 11 bases in the middle. CDR3 protein: CASSYGTLSTDTQYF. As DNA, the CDR3 is TGTGCCAGCAGTTACGGGACACTTAGCACAGATACGCAGTATTTT.

The J gene is TRBJ2-2, the V gene TRBV11-3; TRBD2 agrees at 14 bases. The junction had 3 bases not matched to a gene; V was cut back by 3 bases and J by 6 bases. This CDR3 contains 16 residues. Germline V gene data show CDR1 as SGHNT and CDR2 as YENEEA. The CDR3 sequence is CASSLGLAGVPGELFF. In nucleotides, the CDR3 is TGTGCCAGCAGCTTGGGACTAGCGGGAGTCCCCGGGGAGCTGTTTTTT. The full variable domain, completed using reference TRBV11-3 and TRBJ2-2, is EAGVVQSPRYKIIEKKQPVAFWCNPISGHNTLYWYLQNLGQGPELLIRYENEEAVDDSQLPKDRFSAERLKGVDSTLKIQPAELGDSAVYLCASSLGLAGVPGELFFGEGSRLTVL.

In its sample, this clonotype was seen a few times. J is TRBJ2-2 and V is TRBV7-6; D is possibly TRBD2 (5 bases). Looked up from germline, CDR1 is SGHVS and CDR2 is FNYEAQ. Trimming removed 0 bases at V and 7 bases at J, with 9 bases between. This CDR3 spans 14 amino acids. CDR3 nucleotides: TGTGCCAGCAGCTTAGCCGGGGAAAGCGGGGAGCTGTTTTTT. As protein: CASSLAGESGELFF. Together with reference TRBV7-6 and TRBJ2-2, the CDR3 gives the full variable domain: GAGVSQSPRYKVTKRGQDVALRCDPISGHVSLYWYRQALGQGPEFLTYFNYEAQQDKSGLPNDRFSAERPEGSISTLTIQRTEQRDSAMYRCASSLAGESGELFFGEGSRLTVL.

This chain links TRBV7-2 with TRBJ2-3, with D hard to call. The CDR3 length is 16 residues. Trimming left V 5 bases short and J 1 base short, with 16 bases between. Germline CDR1 reads SGHTA; CDR2 reads FQGNSA. CDR3 nucleotides: TGTGCCAGCAGCCCCCTGAAGGGCAGGCGCACAGATACGCAGTATTTT. Its protein product is CASSPLKGRRTDTQYF.

This clonotype has at least ten counts. The chain uses TRBV20-1 and TRBJ2-1; D ambiguous. CDR3 length: 12 residues. The V and J ends lost 3 bases and 8 bases respectively, with 11 bases between them. Germline CDR1 and CDR2: DFQATT and SNEGSKA (reference sequence). CDR3 in DNA: TGCAGTGCTAGTAGGCTAGGCGATGAGCAGTTCTTC. It yields the protein CSASRLGDEQFF.

This clonotype was recorded many times. This chain connects TRBV27 to TRBJ2-3; D gene uncertain. Germline CDR1 MNHEY, CDR2 SMNVEV (reference sequence). The CDR3 covers 18 residues. The V end was cut by 2 bases, the J end by 2 bases, with 20 bases between. In nucleotides, the CDR3 is TGTGCCAGCAGTTTAATAGGAATTTCACGGGTCTACACAGATACGCAGTATTTT. Its translation: CASSLIGISRVYTDTQYF.

This clonotype was seen repeatedly, ten times or more. The chain employs TRBV7-2 and TRBJ2-3; 11 bases align to TRBD2. The germline CDR1 and CDR2 sequences are SGHTA and FQGNSA. The CDR3 runs 16 residues. The trim removed 5 bases at V and 2 bases at J, leaving 6 bases unmatched. This chain's CDR3 is CASSITSGGYTDTQYF. CDR3 nucleotide sequence: TGTGCCAGCAGCATTACTAGCGGGGGATACACAGATACGCAGTATTTT.

The chain carries TRBV5-1 and TRBJ2-1, with 7 nucleotides matching TRBD2. The V segment lost 0 bases and the J segment 6 bases; nucleotides outside the gene matches: 9. The CDR3 is made up of 16 amino acids. Germline values: CDR1 SGHRS, CDR2 YFSETQ. The CDR3 is CASSLGGGSGFNEQFF. In DNA form, the CDR3 reads TGCGCCAGCAGCTTGGGCGGCGGGAGCGGGTTCAATGAGCAGTTCTTC.

This clonotype came up a few times. The chain employs TRBV5-1 and TRBJ2-1, with D possibly being TRBD1 (6 bases). CDR1 and CDR2 from the germline V gene are SGHRS and YFSETQ. The CDR3 has 17 residues. V was cut by 4 bases and J by 0 bases, with 17 bases left in between. CDR3 in amino acids: CASSKGDPPDSYNEQFF. CDR3 in DNA: TGCGCCAGCAGCAAGGGGGACCCGCCGGACTCCTACAATGAGCAGTTCTTC.

J is TRBJ2-7 and V is TRBV2; D is perhaps TRBD2 (5 bases). The CDR3 totals 14 residues. The V gene lost 11 bases and the J gene lost 2 bases, with 19 bases spanning the gap. The germline V gene encodes CDR1 SNHLY and CDR2 FYNNEI. CDR3: CAGSGNGMPYEQYF. CDR3 in DNA: TGTGCCGGAAGCGGAAATGGAATGCCCTACGAGCAGTACTTC.

This rearrangement joins TRBV7-2 to TRBJ1-3; 7 bases line up with TRBD1. After removal of 3 bases from V and 6 bases from J, the junction contained 5 bases not matched to a gene. CDR1 and CDR2 (germline): SGHTA, FQGNSA. The CDR3 totals 14 residues. CDR3 coding DNA: TGTGCCAGCAGCTTTGGGGACAGCCAAAACACCATATATTTT. Protein: CASSFGDSQNTIYF.

The rearrangement uses TRBV20-1 and TRBJ2-5; 8 bases agree with TRBD2. CDR1 is DFQATT and CDR2 is SNEGSKA in the germline V gene (reference sequence). The ends lost 3 bases at V and 5 bases at J; junction bases unmatched: 8. This CDR3 contains 14 residues. The CDR3 loop is CSASSSAGVETQYF. CDR3 DNA sequence: TGCAGTGCTAGCTCATCAGCGGGAGTGGAGACCCAGTACTTC.

This sequence joins TRBV6-2 or TRBV6-3 and TRBJ1-1, with 7 nucleotides matching TRBD1. The junction had 17 bases not matched to a gene; V was cut back by 6 bases and J by 13 bases. Germline assignment: CDR1 MNHEY and CDR2 SVGEGT. This CDR3 is 14 amino acids long. CDR3 nucleotide sequence: TGTGCCAGCAGCCCTGGACAGGATAACACTGAGGATTTCTTT. Amino acid sequence: CASSPGQDNTEDFF.